Listed here are 14 T cell receptor beta chains from one sample, sequenced in a study of shared clonotypes between healthy human individuals. The protocol was immunoSEQ multiplex PCR, while the TCRdb copy is restricted to in-frame clones and leaves out a portion. The table includes more than 2,000,000 clones, 93% detected once. Sequenced: naive CD4+ T cells from PBMCs. The subset here: CD45RA+ positively selected. The receptors shown here come from a man younger than 30 in good health. Some clones in this sample may be carry-over from other donors' samples.

This chain uses TRBV10-3 with TRBJ1-4; D is ambiguous. CDR1 and CDR2 (germline): ENHRY, SYGVKD. V lost 1 base and J lost 0, with 6 bases in between. The CDR3 contains 15 residues. The CDR3 DNA reads as TGTGCCATCAGTGAGTGGCTGGCAACTAATGAAAAACTGTTTTTT. This gives the protein CAISEWLATNEKLFF.

Remarks on this clone: Other DNA sequences in the sample encode the same CDR3. This sequence joins TRBV2 and TRBJ1-1; the D gene is possibly TRBD1 (6 bases). The germline V gene encodes CDR1 SNHLY and CDR2 FYNNEI. The length of the CDR3 is 14 residues. V was cut by 4 bases and J by 0 bases, with 9 bases left in between. The CDR3 reads CASSAWTVNTEAFF. CDR3 sequence (DNA): TGTGCCAGCAGTGCTTGGACAGTGAACACTGAAGCTTTCTTT.

The chain is built from TRBV2 and TRBJ1-1; no clear D gene. Germline assignment: CDR1 SNHLY and CDR2 FYNNEI. Trimming removed 6 bases at V and 0 bases at J, with 8 bases between. CDR3 length equals 13 residues. CDR3 nucleotide sequence: TGTGCCAGCAGGCAGGAAATGAACACTGAAGCTTTCTTT. As protein: CASRQEMNTEAFF.

V and J are TRBV28 and TRBJ2-1; the D gene is possibly TRBD1 (6 bases). The germline CDR1 and CDR2 sequences are MDHEN and SYDVKM. Between the trimmed V and J ends, which lost 4 bases and 2 bases, there was a span of 12 bases. The CDR3 extends over 15 amino acids. DNA of the CDR3: TGTGCCAGCAGTTCAGGACAGAATGCCTACAATGAGCAGTTCTTC. It translates to CASSSGQNAYNEQFF. The full variable domain, with the rest looked up from reference TRBV28 and TRBJ2-1, is DVKVTQSSRYLVKRTGEKVFLECVQDMDHENMFWYRQDPGLGLRLIYFSYDVKMKEKGDIPEGYSVSREKKERFSLILESASTNQTSMYLCASSSGQNAYNEQFFGPGTRLTVL.

The gene calls are TRBV9 and TRBJ2-5; 10 bases line up with TRBD1. The CDR3 runs 14 residues. Germline values: CDR1 SGDLS, CDR2 YYNGEE. Losses at the gene ends were 7 bases for V and 4 bases for J; bases not matched to a gene: 7. The CDR3 sequence is CASGGQGLGETQYF. The CDR3 bases are TGTGCCAGCGGGGGACAGGGGTTGGGAGAGACCCAGTACTTC.

The chain uses TRBV19 and TRBJ2-5; TRBD2 agrees at 9 bases. The ends lost 7 bases at V and 7 bases at J; junction bases unmatched: 13. The CDR3 covers 15 residues. Germline V gene data show CDR1 as LNHDA and CDR2 as SQIVND (reference sequence). The CDR3 here is CASTKAGSGSRTQYF. CDR3 bases: TGTGCCAGTACCAAAGCGGGTAGCGGGAGTCGGACCCAGTACTTC.

On this clone: The sample has other DNA sequences that encode this CDR3 too. This chain joins TRBV5-1 and TRBJ1-1; D might be TRBD1 (5 bases). Per the germline V gene, CDR1 is SGHRS and CDR2 is YFSETQ. The CDR3 sequence is 14 residues long. The V end was cut by 4 bases, the J end by 1 base, with 11 bases between. The CDR3 DNA reads TGCGCCAGCAGCATAGGGACGGGGAACACTGAAGCTTTCTTT. This sequence encodes CASSIGTGNTEAFF.

This clone came up a few times. This sample includes further DNA sequences coding for the same CDR3. V usage is TRBV7-9 and J usage is TRBJ1-5, with D tentatively TRBD1 (5 bases). The V gene's germline CDR1 is SEHNR and CDR2 FQNEAQ (reference sequence). Trimming stripped 5 bases from V and 0 bases from J, with 8 bases between. This CDR3 comprises 14 residues. CDR3 protein: CASSPQGSNQPQHF. As DNA, the CDR3 is TGTGCCAGCAGCCCCCAGGGTAGCAATCAGCCCCAGCATTTT.

The V call is TRBV7-9, the J call TRBJ1-4; no reliable D call. Germline CDR1 and CDR2: SEHNR and FQNEAQ (reference sequence). V was shortened by 1 base and J by 8 bases, with 14 bases between the two germline ends. CDR3 length: 15 residues. This CDR3 reads CASSLVRPIGEKLFF. For the CDR3, the DNA is TGTGCCAGCAGCTTAGTCCGTCCAATCGGGGAAAAACTGTTTTTT.

The rearrangement links TRBV19 to TRBJ2-2; 7 bases fit TRBD1. Germline CDR1 reads LNHDA; CDR2 reads SQIVND (reference sequence). Trimming took 4 bases from V and 4 from J; bases not matched to a gene: 6. This CDR3 comprises 15 residues. The CDR3 loop is CASSRGQVSTGELFF. Here the CDR3 DNA reads TGTGCCAGTAGTAGAGGACAGGTCTCCACCGGGGAGCTGTTTTTT.

The J gene is TRBJ2-7, the V gene TRBV5-1; possibly TRBD2 for D (7 bases). Germline CDR1 SGHRS, CDR2 YFSETQ. The CDR3 is 15 residues long. The V end lost 9 bases, the J end lost 6 bases, and 25 bases lay between the germline ends. The DNA for the CDR3 is TGCGCCACCCACCCCACCGGGGGGCAGGTCAGCGAGCAGTACTTC. Its translation: CATHPTGGQVSEQYF. The complete variable domain, with remaining parts taken from reference TRBV5-1 and TRBJ2-7, reads KAGVTQTPRYLIKTRGQQVTLSCSPISGHRSVSWYQQTPGQGLQFLFEYFSETQRNKGNFPGRFSGRQFSNSRSEMNVSTLELGDSALYLCATHPTGGQVSEQYFGPGTRLTVT.

The chain has TRBV27 and TRBJ2-1; D unclear. The CDR3 is 15 residues long. Between the trimmed V and J ends, which lost 3 bases and 5 bases, there was a span of 14 bases. In germline, CDR1 is MNHEY, CDR2 SMNVEV (reference sequence). The CDR3 DNA reads as TGTGCCAGCAGTTTCAGTAGCAGAACCAACAATGAGCAGTTCTTC. Translating gives CASSFSSRTNNEQFF.

Of note for this clone: Other nucleotide sequences from this sample produce the same CDR3. The CDR3 DNA follows: TGTGCCAGCAGCCAAGGCGGGTCCTCCTACGAGCAGTACTTC. Its translation: CASSQGGSSYEQYF. The chain carries TRBV4-2 and TRBJ2-7; the D gene is possibly TRBD2 (5 bases). The V end lost 1 base, the J end lost 0 bases, and 7 bases lay between the germline ends. This CDR3 is built from 14 residues. Germline CDR1 is LGHNA and CDR2 is YNFKEQ.

The rearrangement joins TRBV7-2 to TRBJ2-2, with a possible D match to TRBD1 (5 bases). The V gene lost 6 bases and the J gene lost 6 bases, with 14 bases spanning the gap. The CDR3 runs 14 residues. CDR1 and CDR2 (germline): SGHTA, FQGNSA. The CDR3 DNA reads as TGTGCCAGCAGTTCGGGCCTCAGGGCCGGGGAGCTGTTTTTT. It is translated as CASSSGLRAGELFF.